Detailed here is one TCR beta chain. These data are taken from a study of blood T cell repertoires in COVID-19. For the study at large: Italy, Spain and the United States were the sources of the convalescent and acute COVID-19 samples. T cells, B-cell-depleted T cells, or PBMCs provided the cDNA or gDNA that served as material.

Sequenced by immunoSEQ multiplex PCR; TCRdb stores in-frame clones only, minus some. This sample has 60,000 to 95,000 clones; around two thirds occur once, and the top ten carry just over 2.5%. The sample was peripheral blood. The clonotype originates from a human donor with acute or convalescent COVID-19. The donor label of this sample is uncertain.

The CDR3 DNA is TGCGCCAGCAGTGAAGGGACAGGGACTCAGCCCCAGCATTTT. Translation gives CASSEGTGTQPQHF. The gene calls are TRBV10-2 and TRBJ1-5, with TRBD1 matching 9 bases. Germline V CDR1 and CDR2: WSHSY, SAAADI. This CDR3 comprises 14 residues. The ends lost 3 bases at V and 6 bases at J; junction bases unmatched: 3.